What follows are 15 T cell receptor beta chains derived from one specimen sequenced in a study of blood T cell repertoires in COVID-19. The method was immunoSEQ multiplex PCR; TCRdb's version includes in-frame clones alone and lacks a portion of them. The table lists over 100,000 clones, roughly 75% of them singletons. The sample consisted of peripheral blood. Receptors originate from a human donor in a cohort sampled during active or convalescent COVID-19.

CDR3 protein: CASSQGVGYRKNTGELFF. CDR3 nucleotides: TGCGCCAGCAGCCAAGGAGTTGGTTACAGGAAGAACACCGGGGAGCTGTTTTTT. This chain connects TRBV4-1 to TRBJ2-2, with TRBD1 as a possible D gene (5 bases). V shed 1 base and J shed 1 base, with 16 bases lying between them. Germline V CDR1 and CDR2: MGHRA, YSYEKL. This CDR3 comprises 18 residues.

V and J are TRBV27 and TRBJ2-3, with TRBD2 as a possible D gene (6 bases). The CDR3 is made up of 15 amino acids. The V gene lost 7 bases and the J gene lost 3 bases, with 17 bases spanning the gap. From germline, CDR1 is MNHEY and CDR2 SMNVEV (reference sequence). The CDR3 sequence: CASTPQRLVTDTQYF. Written as DNA, the CDR3 is TGTGCCAGCACTCCTCAAAGACTAGTAACAGATACGCAGTATTTT.

The gene calls are TRBV18 and TRBJ2-1; a possible D gene is TRBD2 (6 bases). This CDR3 region has 16 residues. Trimming shortened V by 4 bases and J by 3 bases, and 16 bases separated the two germline ends. CDR1 KGHSH and CDR2 LQKENI come from the germline V gene. The CDR3 sequence is CASSLSQDYYYNEQFF. The CDR3, as DNA: TGTGCCAGCTCACTCAGTCAGGACTACTACTACAATGAGCAGTTCTTC. The whole variable domain, remainder taken from reference TRBV18 and TRBJ2-1, is NAGVMQNPRHLVRRRGQEARLRCSPMKGHSHVYWYRQLPEEGLKFMVYLQKENIIDESGMPKERFSAEFPKEGPSILRIQQVVRGDSAAYFCASSLSQDYYYNEQFFGPGTRLTVL.

This clone came up a few times. The J gene is TRBJ1-1, the V gene TRBV29-1; 8 bases line up with TRBD1. This CDR3 spans 14 amino acids. CDR1 is SQVTM and CDR2 is ANQGSEA in the germline V gene. V shed 7 bases, J shed 0 bases, and the junction held 7 bases outside the gene matches. The CDR3 spells CSADRTGLNTEAFF. The CDR3, as DNA: TGCAGCGCCGACCGGACAGGGTTGAACACTGAAGCTTTCTTT.

The chain uses TRBV19 and TRBJ1-1; D may be TRBD1 (5 bases). V was pared by 1 base and J by 11 bases, with 23 bases between. Germline CDR1 is LNHDA and CDR2 is SQIVND (reference sequence). This CDR3 is 16 amino acids long. The CDR3 nucleotides are TGTGCCAGTAGTATAGCGGGGTGGCAGGAGGGGCCGTTCGCTTTCTTT. Amino acids: CASSIAGWQEGPFAFF.

This clone was recorded many times. This chain's CDR3 is CASSLRRGGGTEAFF. CDR3 coding DNA: TGTGCCAGCAGCCTTCGCCGGGGGGGAGGCACTGAAGCTTTCTTT. V is TRBV11-2 and J is TRBJ1-1; a weak D match, TRBD1 (5 bases). The V end was cut by 5 bases, the J end by 4 bases, with 17 bases between. The CDR3 is 15 amino acids. Germline V gene data show CDR1 as SGHAT and CDR2 as FQNNGV.

This chain joins TRBV5-1 and TRBJ1-1, with D perhaps matching TRBD1 (5 bases). From germline, CDR1 is SGHRS and CDR2 YFSETQ. This CDR3 is built from 16 residues. Deletions cut 2 bases from V and 5 bases from J, with 19 bases between. CDR3 loop: CASSFGSGGEGTEAFF. The CDR3 DNA follows: TGCGCCAGCAGCTTCGGAAGCGGGGGAGAGGGAACTGAAGCTTTCTTT.

The J gene is TRBJ2-1, the V gene TRBV5-1, with 9 nucleotides matching TRBD2. Germline-derived CDR1 and CDR2 are SGHRS and YFSETQ. V shed 0 bases and J 5 bases; nucleotides not matched to a gene: 9. The CDR3 extends over 17 amino acids. CDR3 sequence reads: CASSLVLAGPGDNEQFF. The CDR3 nucleotides read TGCGCCAGCAGCTTGGTCCTAGCGGGACCTGGGGACAATGAGCAGTTCTTC.

The chain links TRBV7-9 to TRBJ2-7; the match to TRBD2 covers 7 bases. Germline CDR1 SEHNR, CDR2 FQNEAQ (reference sequence). V gave up 5 bases and J gave up 5 bases; unmatched junction bases: 18. The CDR3 extends over 17 amino acids. In DNA form, the CDR3 reads TGTGCCAGCAGCACCGGAGCGGTGGCAGGGAGGGTCCACGAGCAGTACTTC. Translated: CASSTGAVAGRVHEQYF.

This clone has more than one count but fewer than ten. The chain is built from TRBV6-4 and TRBJ1-2, with D tentatively TRBD1 (6 bases). The CDR3 totals 15 residues. CDR1 is MRHNA and CDR2 is SNTAGT in the germline V gene. Trimming shortened V by 0 bases and J by 2 bases, and 10 bases separated the two germline ends. CDR3 sequence: CASSDSHTGNYGYTF. CDR3 nucleotide sequence: TGTGCCAGCAGTGACTCACATACAGGGAACTATGGCTACACCTTC.

The genes are TRBV19 and TRBJ1-5, with D tentatively TRBD1 (5 bases). V was pared by 0 bases and J by 2 bases, with 14 bases between. Germline CDR1 LNHDA, CDR2 SQIVND (reference sequence). CDR3 length: 17 residues. CDR3 loop: CASSIDRGGIGNQPQHF. Here the CDR3 DNA reads TGTGCCAGTAGTATAGATCGGGGGGGTATCGGCAATCAGCCCCAGCATTTT.

The chain combines TRBV24-1 with TRBJ1-4; D is unresolved. V was pared by 1 base and J by 9 bases, with 8 bases between. The CDR3 is 13 amino acids. Germline V lookup: CDR1 KGHDR, CDR2 SFDVKD. The CDR3, as DNA: TGTGCCACCAGTGATTTTACGGGGAAAAAACTGTTTTTT. Amino acids: CATSDFTGKKLFF.

J is TRBJ1-2 and V is TRBV20-1; D is undetermined. Germline V gene lookup returns CDR1 DFQATT and CDR2 SNEGSKA (reference sequence). V was trimmed by 3 bases and J by 0 bases, leaving 11 bases between them. This CDR3 has 14 residues. The CDR3 loop reads CSASPGMSNYGYTF. CDR3 bases: TGCAGTGCTAGTCCCGGGATGTCTAACTATGGCTACACCTTC.

The CDR3 DNA reads TGTGCCAGCAGCATACCTCGACTAGCGGGAGTTAATGAGCAGTTCTTC. Its translation is CASSIPRLAGVNEQFF. The chain is built from TRBV3-1 (or the pseudogene TRBV3-2) and TRBJ2-1; TRBD2 aligns across 12 bases. This CDR3 comprises 16 residues. The V gene's germline CDR1 is LGHDT and CDR2 YNNKEL (reference sequence). The trim removed 5 bases at V and 7 bases at J, leaving 9 bases unmatched.

The gene calls are TRBV18 and TRBJ1-1, with D perhaps TRBD1 (5 bases). This CDR3 region has 16 residues. Trimming shortened V by 1 base and J by 5 bases, and 17 bases separated the two germline ends. The germline CDR1 and CDR2 sequences are KGHSH and LQKENI. The CDR3: CASSPLGMGGETEAFF. As DNA, the CDR3 is TGTGCCAGCTCACCACTCGGTATGGGGGGTGAGACTGAAGCTTTCTTT.